This entry concerns a single T cell receptor beta chain. Genomic DNA acted as the template from which TCR beta VDJ combination and CDR3 sequence profiling were carried out. Via MiXCR, TCRdb re-called the reads, giving one row per CDR3 protein. The sample consists of about 190,000 distinct CDR3 sequences, under 55% of them appearing once. In patients chosen for sequencing, flow cytometry had shown CD8+CD57+ cell expansion. This sample stems from a study of CD8+CD57+ T cells in acquired aplastic anemia. Trimming removed 8 bases from V and 2 bases from J, with 15 bases in between. The CDR3 covers 15 residues.

Sequencing was done on a sample of sorted CD4+, CD8+, or CD8+CD57+ T cells (not recorded which) from PBMCs. The TCR comes from a human donor with aplastic anemia. V is TRBV12-3 or TRBV12-4 and J is TRBJ2-2; the D gene is possibly TRBD2 (5 bases). The CDR3 region has the DNA TGTGCCAGCCGCGGTGGGCGGACTAACACCGGGGAGCTGTTTTTT. This translates into CASRGGRTNTGELFF.